Reported below is one T cell receptor beta chain. Its antigen is not yet known. No base qualities exist here, and no much larger clone lies one base off it. What this sample's treatment or condition label stands for: randomized to nivolumab then ipilimumab (arm A) or the reverse (arm B). No trial patient had received prior DNA-damaging chemotherapy. The samples were obtained from melanoma patients enrolled in CheckMate 064, an open-label, randomized phase II trial testing sequential checkpoint blockade. Genomic DNA from formalin-fixed paraffin-embedded (FFPE) tissue samples was used for tumor TCR sequencing. These data originate in a study of sequential checkpoint blockade in melanoma (dated by TCRdb to about 2019). For context, the study as a whole: Using 1:1 randomization, the trial assigned patients either to first-line nivolumab followed by ipilimumab (arm A) or to ipilimumab followed by nivolumab (arm B). Both trial sequences were followed by maintenance nivolumab. TCRbeta immunosequencing was performed on DNA from 91 pretreatment melanoma tumor samples. For around 21 patients, matched tumor biopsies were obtained before treatment and at week 13, following single-agent nivolumab (arm A) or ipilimumab (arm B). About three quarters of the matched pre- and post-treatment tumor biopsy pairs came from the same lesion. General study outcomes and caveats: In the nivolumab-first arm (arm A), an association was found between pretreatment tumor TIL clonality and response (P = .04). Small sample sizes and reduced statistical power limited the within-arm analyses of tumor T-cell fraction. Patients with increases in tumor T-cell fraction and clonality by week 13 were approximately 30 times more likely to achieve clinical benefit. The response-prediction model combining TCR metrics and mutation burden needs validation in larger, independent patient cohorts. Tumor T-cell fraction and clonality correlated with PD-L1 staining and CD8+ T-cell counts but not with mutational load.

TCRbeta CDR3 regions were immunosequenced from genomic DNA with the immunoSEQ Assay. Prior to high-throughput sequencing, genomic DNA was amplified by bias-controlled multiplex PCR. The authors' analysis ran thus. To quantify the absolute abundance of each unique TCRbeta CDR3 region, the sequences were collapsed and filtered. Clonality, defined as 1 minus Pielou's evenness, was calculated using productive rearrangements only. To compute tumor T-cell fraction, TCRbeta template counts were normalized to usable DNA, with usable DNA estimated from several housekeeping genes. Clones with significantly greater frequencies in on-treatment versus baseline samples were identified using a previously published method. TCRdb obtained this table from immuneACCESS and retained in-frame rearrangements with V and J assigned. These tables miss some clones; where compared with another copy, unresolved V genes account for less than half of the shortfall, and the remainder is unexplained. V and J calls and clone size are given by that table; D and trimming were obtained from the DNA. Counted in this sample were several thousand clones; around 20% of them appeared once. The ten largest clones take up 9% of the sample.

Counted from cysteine to phenylalanine, this CDR3 has 15 amino acids. The CDR3 DNA has 45 bases and is translated from base 1. The junction carries 8 bases between V and J, which are trimmed by 5 bases and 0 bases respectively. Per the germline V gene (reference sequence), LNHDA is the CDR1 and SQIVND is the CDR2. The chain is encoded by TRBV19 joined to TRBJ2-6; there is no confident call for the D gene. The sequence derives from a human donor with melanoma. Sample: tumor tissue (inferred from file names), taken from a patient given nivolumab and ipilimumab in sequence. The CDR3 sequence is CASSYHRSGANVLTF. The DNA reads TGTGCCAGTAGTTACCACCGCTCTGGGGCCAACGTCCTGACTTTC.